This TCR beta chain appears in the sequencing data of a study of beta chain features in type 1 diabetes. Background on the study: The patient and healthy donor groups were comparable for age, gender and cell yields.

The study, taken as a whole, reports: The naive, central memory and Treg TCRB repertoires looked more alike in patients than they did in healthy donors. The study found fewer insertions and more deletions at VDJ junctions in type 1 diabetes patients.

This CDR3 spans 16 amino acids. Germline V CDR1 and CDR2: SGHTA, FQGNSA. V lost 5 bases to trimming and J lost 4 bases; unmatched junction nucleotides: 12. Sorted CD4+ subsets: naive, central memory, regulatory, stem cell-like memory (CD45RO/CCR7/CD25/CD127/CD95/CD27 panel). Of the isolated RNA, all was reverse transcribed, and so the sequenced material was expressed TCRB transcripts. Using immunoSEQ multiplex PCR, the repertoire was profiled, and TCRdb retains in-frame clones only, with some absent. The sample lists roughly 450,000 clones, more than 9.5% occurring once. This clone was seen more than once but under ten times. Its antigen is not known.

Material for sequencing was naive CD4+ T cells from blood. The sequence derives from a woman aged 18-35 years in good health. The V gene is TRBV7-2, the J gene TRBJ2-7, with 9 bases fitting TRBD1. The CDR3 protein is CASSARIGTGKYEQYF. As DNA, the CDR3 is TGTGCCAGCAGCGCCAGAATCGGGACAGGGAAGTACGAGCAGTACTTC.